This TCR beta chain was identified in a study of response to subunit inactivated influenza vaccine. This clonotype was recorded once. Germline CDR1 reads MNHEY; CDR2 reads SMNVEV (reference sequence). V trimming: 6 bases; J trimming: 4 bases; junction bases outside the gene matches: 8. The CDR3 runs 16 residues. TCRdb called the RT-PCR reads again in MiXCR, with one record for every CDR3 protein. The table includes around 850,000 distinct CDR3 sequences, about 18% detected once. This TCR came from a man aged 45-65 years who received an inactivated influenza vaccine. The starting material was PBMCs from blood, obtained more than 4 days after vaccination. The chain has TRBV27 and TRBJ2-1, with 11 bases matching TRBD2. DNA of the CDR3: TGTGCCAGCAGATCCGTTAGCGGGGGGGCGTACAATGAGCAGTTCTTC. It specifies CASRSVSGGAYNEQFF.